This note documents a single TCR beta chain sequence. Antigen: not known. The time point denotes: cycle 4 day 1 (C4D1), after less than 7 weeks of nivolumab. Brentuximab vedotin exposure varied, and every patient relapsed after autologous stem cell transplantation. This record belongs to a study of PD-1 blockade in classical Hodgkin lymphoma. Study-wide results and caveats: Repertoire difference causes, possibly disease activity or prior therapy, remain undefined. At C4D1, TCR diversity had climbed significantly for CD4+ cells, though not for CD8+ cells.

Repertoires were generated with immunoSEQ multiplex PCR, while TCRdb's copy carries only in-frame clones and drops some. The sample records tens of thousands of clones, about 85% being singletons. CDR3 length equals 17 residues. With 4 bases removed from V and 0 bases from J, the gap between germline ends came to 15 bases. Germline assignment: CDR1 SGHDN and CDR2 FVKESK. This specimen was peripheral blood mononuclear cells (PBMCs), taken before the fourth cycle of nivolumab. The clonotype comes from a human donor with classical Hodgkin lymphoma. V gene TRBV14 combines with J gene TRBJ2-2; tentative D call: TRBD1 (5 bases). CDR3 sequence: CASSPHMTDTNTGELFF. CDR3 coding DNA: TGTGCCAGCAGCCCACACATGACAGATACGAACACCGGGGAGCTGTTTTTT. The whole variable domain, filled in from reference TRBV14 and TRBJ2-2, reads EAGVTQFPSHSVIEKGQTVTLRCDPISGHDNLYWYRRVMGKEIKFLLHFVKESKQDESGMPNNRFLAERTGGTYSTLKVQPAELEDSGVYFCASSPHMTDTNTGELFFGEGSRLTVL.